This is a list of T cell receptor beta chains from one sample in a study of T-cell memory formation after mild COVID-19. One entry per CDR3 protein, called by TCRdb with MiXCR from the 5' RACE reads. The sample gives approximately 450,000 distinct CDR3 sequences, 15% to 20% of which show up once; approximately 13% is in the top ten. Specimen: PBMCs or a T cell subset sorted from them (not recorded which). The receptors stem from an adult woman who had mild COVID-19 (a few samples of this study predate the infection). Cell type and time point are not known. CDR3s include the opening cysteine and the closing phenylalanine or tryptophan. Fields, in order: V gene, J gene, clone size, D gene, CDR3 DNA, CDR3 protein. The D gene is left open where the match is weak. Size is stated for part of the rows, as once, few or many counts, or as a class when the clone is expanded.

v_call: TRBV5-5
j_call: TRBJ2-1
clone_size: few
d_call: TRBD2
cdr3_nt: TGTGCCAGCAGCTCATCCCGACTAGCGGGCGGGCTTAGCTCCTACAATGAGCAGTTCTTC
cdr3_aa: CASSSSRLAGGLSSYNEQFF

v_call: TRBV5-6
j_call: TRBJ2-5
clone_size: few
d_call: TRBD2
cdr3_nt: TGTGCCAGCAGCTTGACCCTCCGGGGGGGGGGAGAGACCCAGTACTTC
cdr3_aa: CASSLTLRGGGETQYF

v_call: TRBV24-1
j_call: TRBJ2-3
clone_size: many
d_call: NA
cdr3_nt: TGTGCCACCAGGCCCGGGACGGCTAGCACAGATACGCAGTATTTT
cdr3_aa: CATRPGTASTDTQYF

v_call: TRBV7-6
j_call: TRBJ2-2
clone_size: NA
d_call: TRBD1
cdr3_nt: TGTGCCAGCAGCTTAGTACCAACAGGGGAAGCCGGGGAGCTGTTTTTT
cdr3_aa: CASSLVPTGEAGELFF

v_call: TRBV4-1
j_call: TRBJ2-5
clone_size: NA
d_call: NA
cdr3_nt: TGCGCCAGCAGCCCCGGGACGCCGGTGGGGGAGACCCAGTACTTC
cdr3_aa: CASSPGTPVGETQYF

v_call: TRBV10-3
j_call: TRBJ2-3
clone_size: few
d_call: NA
cdr3_nt: TGTGCCATCAGTGAGTCAGGGTTAGCCAGCACAGATACGCAGTATTTT
cdr3_aa: CAISESGLASTDTQYF

v_call: TRBV18
j_call: TRBJ1-1
clone_size: NA
d_call: TRBD1
cdr3_nt: TGTGCCAGCTCACCCGGACAGGGAAGGTATGAAGCTTTCTTT
cdr3_aa: CASSPGQGRYEAFF

v_call: TRBV19
j_call: TRBJ2-1
clone_size: many
d_call: TRBD2
cdr3_nt: TGTGCCAGTAGTCTATCGGGACTACCCCCCCAAGAGCAGTTCTTC
cdr3_aa: CASSLSGLPPQEQFF

v_call: TRBV20-1
j_call: TRBJ2-5
clone_size: few
d_call: NA
cdr3_nt: TGCAGTGCTAGAGATCAGCGGCGGCCACAAGAGACCCAGTACTTC
cdr3_aa: CSARDQRRPQETQYF

v_call: TRBV29-1
j_call: TRBJ1-2
clone_size: few
d_call: TRBD1
cdr3_nt: TGCAGCGTGGCGGACAGGGGTAACTATGGCTACACCTTC
cdr3_aa: CSVADRGNYGYTF

v_call: TRBV4-2
j_call: TRBJ2-2
clone_size: many
d_call: NA
cdr3_nt: TGTGCCAGCAGCCAAGACTGGCTCAGGGGCCCCCTTAACACCGGGGAGCTGTTTTTT
cdr3_aa: CASSQDWLRGPLNTGELFF

v_call: TRBV3-1
j_call: TRBJ2-1
clone_size: NA
d_call: TRBD2
cdr3_nt: TGTGCCAGCAGCCAGGAAAGCGGGGGGGCCTTGGATGAGCAGTTCTTC
cdr3_aa: CASSQESGGALDEQFF

v_call: TRBV2
j_call: TRBJ1-6
clone_size: NA
d_call: TRBD1
cdr3_nt: TGTGCCAGCAGACCGGACAGGGGGTATTCACCCCTCCACTTT
cdr3_aa: CASRPDRGYSPLHF

v_call: TRBV20-1
j_call: TRBJ2-4
clone_size: NA
d_call: NA
cdr3_nt: TGCAGTGCGCCAAAACCGGGAGTAGAAAACATTCAGTACTTC
cdr3_aa: CSAPKPGVENIQYF

v_call: TRBV7-9
j_call: TRBJ2-1
clone_size: few
d_call: NA
cdr3_nt: TGTGCCAGCAGCTTAGGCCTTATGACTCATGAGCAGTTCTTC
cdr3_aa: CASSLGLMTHEQFF

v_call: TRBV20-1
j_call: TRBJ2-3
clone_size: few
d_call: NA
cdr3_nt: TGCAGTGCTTCAAGCACAGATACGCAGTATTTT
cdr3_aa: CSASSTDTQYF

v_call: TRBV9
j_call: TRBJ2-1
clone_size: many
d_call: TRBD2
cdr3_nt: TGTGCCAGCAGCGGATCCCAGGGGACTAGCGGGTGGGTGAAGGACAATGAGCAGTTCTTC
cdr3_aa: CASSGSQGTSGWVKDNEQFF

v_call: TRBV6-5
j_call: TRBJ1-2
clone_size: few
d_call: TRBD1
cdr3_nt: TGTGCCAGCAGTTACACGGGGACAGGGGGCTTAGGCTACACCTTC
cdr3_aa: CASSYTGTGGLGYTF

v_call: TRBV5-1
j_call: TRBJ2-7
clone_size: NA
d_call: TRBD1
cdr3_nt: TGCGCCAGCAGCTTGGCGCCCGGGACAGGGGGCGGCGAGCAGTACTTC
cdr3_aa: CASSLAPGTGGGEQYF

v_call: TRBV7-9
j_call: TRBJ1-4
clone_size: few
d_call: TRBD1
cdr3_nt: TGTGCCAGCAGCCCTCGGGACAGCCCCAGCCCAACTAATGAAAAACTGTTTTTT
cdr3_aa: CASSPRDSPSPTNEKLFF

v_call: TRBV5-1
j_call: TRBJ2-3
clone_size: few
d_call: TRBD2
cdr3_nt: TGCGCCAGCAGCTGGGCCCAGCGGGGAAGCACAGATACGCAGTATTTT
cdr3_aa: CASSWAQRGSTDTQYF

v_call: TRBV24-1
j_call: TRBJ2-1
clone_size: NA
d_call: NA
cdr3_nt: TGTGCCACCAGTGCGGCAAGCAATGAGCAGTTCTTC
cdr3_aa: CATSAASNEQFF

v_call: TRBV10-3
j_call: TRBJ2-5
clone_size: few
d_call: NA
cdr3_nt: TGTGCCATCAGTGAGACCGGGGAGACCCAGTACTTC
cdr3_aa: CAISETGETQYF

v_call: TRBV20-1
j_call: TRBJ1-2
clone_size: many
d_call: NA
cdr3_nt: TGCAGTGCTAGAGATTCGGCAGCCAACTATGGCTACACCTTC
cdr3_aa: CSARDSAANYGYTF

v_call: TRBV6-2/TRBV6-3
j_call: TRBJ1-5
clone_size: few
d_call: NA
cdr3_nt: TGTGCCAGCCAACCACAGGGTAATCAGCCCCAGCATTTT
cdr3_aa: CASQPQGNQPQHF

v_call: TRBV5-1
j_call: TRBJ1-4
clone_size: few
d_call: NA
cdr3_nt: TGCGCCAGCAGCAACTCAGGGGCACCTAATGAAAAACTGTTTTTT
cdr3_aa: CASSNSGAPNEKLFF

v_call: TRBV20-1
j_call: TRBJ2-7
clone_size: NA
d_call: NA
cdr3_nt: TGCAGTGCTAGCCAGCACACAAACACCTACGAGCAGTACTTC
cdr3_aa: CSASQHTNTYEQYF

v_call: TRBV20-1
j_call: TRBJ2-1
clone_size: NA
d_call: TRBD2
cdr3_nt: TGCAGTGCTAGAGGCCTTGGACTAGCGCTCTCTGGCAATGAGCAGTTCTTC
cdr3_aa: CSARGLGLALSGNEQFF

v_call: TRBV2
j_call: TRBJ2-2
clone_size: NA
d_call: NA
cdr3_nt: TGTGCCAGCGCAACCACGGGGGTCCCGAACACCGGGGAGCTGTTTTTT
cdr3_aa: CASATTGVPNTGELFF

v_call: TRBV4-1
j_call: TRBJ1-2
clone_size: few
d_call: TRBD1
cdr3_nt: TGCGCCAGCAGCCATCCCTTCGACAGGGCAGGGGGCTACACCTTC
cdr3_aa: CASSHPFDRAGGYTF

v_call: TRBV7-2
j_call: TRBJ2-5
clone_size: NA
d_call: NA
cdr3_nt: TGTGCCAGCAGCTTAGTTCCAGGGGCCCCAGAGACCCAGTACTTC
cdr3_aa: CASSLVPGAPETQYF

v_call: TRBV24-1
j_call: TRBJ2-5
clone_size: NA
d_call: TRBD1
cdr3_nt: TGTGCCACCAGTGATTTGTTACAGGGGCAAGAGACCCAGTACTTC
cdr3_aa: CATSDLLQGQETQYF

v_call: TRBV7-2
j_call: TRBJ2-1
clone_size: NA
d_call: TRBD2
cdr3_nt: TGTGCCAGCAGCCTAGTCCACGCGGGAGGCCCTACCCGATCCTACAATGAGCAGTTCTTC
cdr3_aa: CASSLVHAGGPTRSYNEQFF

v_call: TRBV6-2/TRBV6-3
j_call: TRBJ2-3
clone_size: NA
d_call: TRBD2
cdr3_nt: TGTGCCAGCAGCCCGAGCGGGACTTTCACAGATACGCAGTATTTT
cdr3_aa: CASSPSGTFTDTQYF

v_call: TRBV6-6
j_call: TRBJ1-2
clone_size: NA
d_call: NA
cdr3_nt: TGTGCCAGCAGTTACCACAGGGCTGGCTACACCTTC
cdr3_aa: CASSYHRAGYTF

v_call: TRBV9
j_call: TRBJ2-7
clone_size: few
d_call: NA
cdr3_nt: TGTGCCAGCAGCCCCCATACCAGCTCCTACGAGCAGTACTTC
cdr3_aa: CASSPHTSSYEQYF

v_call: TRBV5-1
j_call: TRBJ2-5
clone_size: NA
d_call: NA
cdr3_nt: TGCGCCAGCAGCTTAAACGGTCGGGGCGAGGAGACCCAGTACTTC
cdr3_aa: CASSLNGRGEETQYF

v_call: TRBV29-1
j_call: TRBJ1-1
clone_size: once
d_call: NA
cdr3_nt: TGCAGCGTTGAAGATCGGAAGAGGCCGGGGACTGAAGCTTTCTTT
cdr3_aa: CSVEDRKRPGTEAFF

v_call: TRBV9
j_call: TRBJ2-7
clone_size: NA
d_call: NA
cdr3_nt: TGTGCCAGCAGCGTAGCGTCGGGGGTCGAGCAGTACTTC
cdr3_aa: CASSVASGVEQYF

v_call: TRBV7-3
j_call: TRBJ2-1
clone_size: NA
d_call: TRBD2
cdr3_nt: TGTGCCAGCAGCACGACTAGCGGGGACTTGGCTGAGCAGTTCTTC
cdr3_aa: CASSTTSGDLAEQFF

v_call: TRBV11-2
j_call: TRBJ2-7
clone_size: NA
d_call: TRBD2
cdr3_nt: TGTGCCAGCAGCGGGGCTAGCGGGAGAGACGAGCAGTACTTC
cdr3_aa: CASSGASGRDEQYF

v_call: TRBV29-1
j_call: TRBJ2-1
clone_size: NA
d_call: TRBD2
cdr3_nt: TGCAGCGTTATGGCTAGCGGGAGAGGGGGCTACAATGAGCAGTTCTTC
cdr3_aa: CSVMASGRGGYNEQFF

v_call: TRBV20-1
j_call: TRBJ2-1
clone_size: NA
d_call: NA
cdr3_nt: TGCAGTGCTAGTGTGGCGGGGATCTCCTACAATGAGCAGTTCTTC
cdr3_aa: CSASVAGISYNEQFF

v_call: TRBV20-1
j_call: TRBJ2-5
clone_size: many
d_call: TRBD2
cdr3_nt: TGCAGTGCTAGAGGGGCCACCGGGGGAAGCCTAGCGGGGGAGACCCAGTACTTC
cdr3_aa: CSARGATGGSLAGETQYF

v_call: TRBV29-1
j_call: TRBJ2-7
clone_size: few
d_call: TRBD2
cdr3_nt: TGCAGCGTTGTAGGGTCGACTAGCGGGAGTTACGAGCAGTACTTC
cdr3_aa: CSVVGSTSGSYEQYF

v_call: TRBV12-3/TRBV12-4
j_call: TRBJ2-1
clone_size: NA
d_call: TRBD1
cdr3_nt: TGTGCCAGCAGTTTTACGGGACAGGGTCGTGAGCAGTTCTTC
cdr3_aa: CASSFTGQGREQFF

v_call: TRBV7-8
j_call: TRBJ1-1
clone_size: NA
d_call: NA
cdr3_nt: TGTGCCAGCAGCCCCGCCAGCGTCCAAAAGCCGGGAACTGAAGCTTTCTTT
cdr3_aa: CASSPASVQKPGTEAFF

v_call: TRBV18
j_call: TRBJ2-5
clone_size: few
d_call: TRBD2
cdr3_nt: TGTGCCAGCTCACCAGCACGCTTGACTAGCGGGAGAACAGAGACCCAGTACTTC
cdr3_aa: CASSPARLTSGRTETQYF

v_call: TRBV6-5
j_call: TRBJ1-2
clone_size: NA
d_call: NA
cdr3_nt: TGTGCCAGCAGGGACGGATTGACGCGGGGCTACACCTTC
cdr3_aa: CASRDGLTRGYTF